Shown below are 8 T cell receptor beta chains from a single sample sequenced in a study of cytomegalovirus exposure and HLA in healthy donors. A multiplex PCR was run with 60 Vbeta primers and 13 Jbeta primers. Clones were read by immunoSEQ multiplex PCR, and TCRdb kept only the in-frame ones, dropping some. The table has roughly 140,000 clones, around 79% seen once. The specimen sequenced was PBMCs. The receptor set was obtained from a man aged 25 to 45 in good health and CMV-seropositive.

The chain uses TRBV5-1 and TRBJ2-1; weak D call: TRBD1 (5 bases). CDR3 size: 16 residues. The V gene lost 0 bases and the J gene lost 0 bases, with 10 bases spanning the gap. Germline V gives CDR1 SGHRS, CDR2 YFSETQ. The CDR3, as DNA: TGCGCCAGCAGCTTGGAGGGGCAGACCTCCTACAATGAGCAGTTCTTC. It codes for CASSLEGQTSYNEQFF.

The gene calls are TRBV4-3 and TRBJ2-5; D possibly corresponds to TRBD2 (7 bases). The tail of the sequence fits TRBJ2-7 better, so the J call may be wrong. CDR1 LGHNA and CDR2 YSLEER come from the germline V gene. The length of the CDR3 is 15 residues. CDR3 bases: TGCGCCAGCAGCCAAGGCGGGGGCCTATCCTACGAGCAGTACTTC. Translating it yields CASSQGGGLSYEQYF.

The CDR3 DNA reads as TGCAGCGTCTCCCGGGACAGGAATTCACCCCTCCACTTT. It specifies CSVSRDRNSPLHF. This chain joins TRBV29-1 and TRBJ1-6, with 8 positions matching TRBD1. The V gene end was trimmed by 6 bases and the J gene end by 7 bases; junction bases not matched to a gene: 5. Germline V gene sequence: CDR1 SQVTM, CDR2 ANQGSEA. This CDR3 spans 13 amino acids.

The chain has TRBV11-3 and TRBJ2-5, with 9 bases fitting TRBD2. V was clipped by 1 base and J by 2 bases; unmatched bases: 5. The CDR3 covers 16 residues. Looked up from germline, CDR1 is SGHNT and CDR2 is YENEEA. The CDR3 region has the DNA TGTGCCAGCAGCTTAGGGTGGCTAGCGGGACAAGAGACCCAGTACTTC. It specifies CASSLGWLAGQETQYF.

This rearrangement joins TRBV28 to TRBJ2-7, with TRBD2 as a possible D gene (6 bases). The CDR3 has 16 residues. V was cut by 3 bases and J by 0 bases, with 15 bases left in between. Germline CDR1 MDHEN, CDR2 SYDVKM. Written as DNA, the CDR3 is TGTGCCAGCAGTTTTGGGTGGGAGGCTTCCTCCTACGAGCAGTACTTC. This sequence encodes CASSFGWEASSYEQYF.

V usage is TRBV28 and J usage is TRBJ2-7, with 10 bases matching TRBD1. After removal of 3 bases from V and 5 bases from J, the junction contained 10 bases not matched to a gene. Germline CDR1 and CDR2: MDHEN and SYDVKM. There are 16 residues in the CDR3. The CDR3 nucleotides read TGTGCCAGCAGTTTGGCAGGACAGGGGGTTAACCACGAGCAGTACTTC. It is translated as CASSLAGQGVNHEQYF.

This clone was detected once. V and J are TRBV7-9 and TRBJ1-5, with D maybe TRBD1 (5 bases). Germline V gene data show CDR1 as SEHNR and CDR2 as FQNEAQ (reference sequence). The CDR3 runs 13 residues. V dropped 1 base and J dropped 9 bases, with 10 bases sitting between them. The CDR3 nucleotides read TGTGCCAGCAGCTTAGAAGGGGTGGGGCCCCAGCATTTT. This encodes CASSLEGVGPQHF.

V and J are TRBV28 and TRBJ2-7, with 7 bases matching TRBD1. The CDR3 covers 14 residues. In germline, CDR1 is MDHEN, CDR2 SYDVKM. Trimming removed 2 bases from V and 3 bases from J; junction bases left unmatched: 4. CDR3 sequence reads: CASSLAGTDYEQYF. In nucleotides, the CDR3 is TGTGCCAGCAGTTTAGCCGGGACAGACTACGAGCAGTACTTC.